Listed here are 28 T cell receptor beta chains from one sample, sequenced in a study of early T cells in non-severe SARS-CoV-2 infection. One entry per CDR3 protein, called by TCRdb with MiXCR from the 5' RACE reads. The repertoire holds approximately 67,000 distinct CDR3 sequences, with roughly 10% as singletons. Specimen: whole blood. Receptors were obtained from an adult who was a healthcare worker with PCR-confirmed SARS-CoV-2 infection or an uninfected control (not recorded which).

The chain recombines TRBV29-1 with TRBJ2-1, with a possible D match to TRBD2 (5 bases). Germline V gives CDR1 SQVTM, CDR2 ANQGSEA. V lost 4 bases and J 5 bases, leaving 15 bases between the germline ends. The CDR3 sequence is 14 residues long. The CDR3 is CSVANGDAHNEQFF. CDR3 DNA: TGCAGCGTTGCGAACGGGGATGCCCACAATGAGCAGTTCTTC.

This clonotype was seen ten or more times. The rearrangement joins TRBV6-6 to TRBJ2-1, with D uncertain. CDR3 length equals 15 residues. The V end was cut by 2 bases, the J end by 5 bases, with 13 bases between. Germline CDR1 MNHNY, CDR2 SVGAGI (reference sequence). The CDR3 region has the DNA TGTGCCAGCAGTTACGGAGCAATTCTTCACAATGAGCAGTTCTTC. Translating gives CASSYGAILHNEQFF.

This clonotype was picked up a small number of times. The CDR3 does not end in the conserved phenylalanine or tryptophan, so this is likely a read error. The chain joins TRBV2 to TRBJ2-5, with D tentatively TRBD1 (7 bases). Between the trimmed V and J ends, which lost 1 base and 5 bases, there was a span of 14 bases. Germline CDR1 SNHLY, CDR2 FYNNEI. The CDR3 runs 15 residues. Here the CDR3 reads CASSEEGRGVETQYS. CDR3 DNA sequence: TGTGCCAGCAGTGAAGAGGGCAGGGGGGTTGAGACCCAGTACTCC.

This chain links TRBV29-1 with TRBJ2-7, with 11 bases identical to TRBD1. The CDR3 has 12 residues. J lost 2 bases, V lost 6 bases, and 0 bases had no gene match. CDR1 and CDR2 (germline): SQVTM, ANQGSEA. The CDR3 DNA reads TGCAGCGTGGGACAGGGGGCCTACGAGCAGTACTTC. Residues: CSVGQGAYEQYF.

This clonotype was observed at least ten times. The V gene is TRBV29-1, the J gene TRBJ1-2; D uncertain. The germline V and J ends were trimmed by 7 bases and 2 bases, with 11 bases remaining between them. From germline, CDR1 is SQVTM and CDR2 ANQGSEA. CDR3 length: 12 amino acids. CDR3 protein: CSAPTPNYGYTF. The DNA of the CDR3 is TGCAGCGCCCCGACGCCAAACTATGGCTACACCTTC.

A note on this clonotype: A much larger clone differs from this one at a single base, so this may be a read error. The gene calls are TRBV5-4 and TRBJ1-2; D unresolved. The CDR3 totals 14 residues. V lost 0 bases, J lost 5 bases, and 11 bases lay in between. The germline CDR1 and CDR2 sequences are SGHNT and YYREEE (reference sequence). The CDR3 nucleotides are TGTGCCAGCAGCTTGGCCCCCATGGTTTATGGCTACACCTTC. It translates to CASSLAPMVYGYTF.

This clonotype was observed a few times. This sequence joins TRBV20-1 and TRBJ2-4; no reliable D call. The CDR3 loop spans 12 amino acids. V was cut by 3 bases and J by 8 bases, with 11 bases left in between. Germline V gene data show CDR1 as DFQATT and CDR2 as SNEGSKA (reference sequence). For the CDR3, the DNA is TGCAGTGCTAGTCCCGTAAGAGACATTCAGTACTTC. Translating gives CSASPVRDIQYF.

This clonotype was detected a few times. V is TRBV12-3 or TRBV12-4 and J is TRBJ2-5; D perhaps matches TRBD2 (6 bases). Trimming stripped 6 bases from V and 1 base from J, with 12 bases between. The CDR3 has 14 residues. This chain's CDR3 is CASSPRDFQETQYF. The CDR3 DNA sequence: TGTGCCAGCAGCCCTAGGGACTTCCAAGAGACCCAGTACTTC.

This clonotype was picked up many times. V usage is TRBV20-1 and J usage is TRBJ2-7, with 7 bases lining up with TRBD2. The V gene end was trimmed by 5 bases and the J gene end by 6 bases; junction bases not matched to a gene: 10. The CDR3 has 13 amino acids. Germline lookup yields CDR1 DFQATT and CDR2 SNEGSKA (reference sequence). The CDR3 loop is CSASPTGGFEQYF. CDR3 bases: TGCAGTGCTTCCCCTACGGGAGGCTTCGAGCAGTACTTC.

The table lists this clonotype with a few counts. Because the CDR3 is missing its conserved closing phenylalanine or tryptophan, this is likely a read error. The CDR3 DNA reads as TGTGCCAGCAGTTCGGGGACAGGGACCTACAATGAGCAGTTCCTC. It specifies CASSSGTGTYNEQFL. The chain uses TRBV12-3 or TRBV12-4 and TRBJ2-1, with 9 bases identical to TRBD1. V shed 4 bases, J shed 2 bases, and the junction held 3 bases outside the gene matches. This CDR3 is built from 15 residues.

This clonotype came up a few times. Here the CDR3 DNA reads TGTGCCACCAGTGACCGGACTCGGAGCTCCTACAATGAGCAGTTCTTC. It yields the protein CATSDRTRSSYNEQFF. The chain employs TRBV24-1 and TRBJ2-1, with a possible D match to TRBD2 (5 bases). Germline CDR1 and CDR2: KGHDR and SFDVKD. CDR3 length: 16 residues. V was pared by 4 bases and J by 0 bases, with 12 bases between.

The chain has TRBV20-1 and TRBJ2-3, with 11 bases lining up with TRBD2. This CDR3 has 15 amino acids. V lost 6 bases, J lost 4 bases, and 9 bases stayed unmatched. In germline, CDR1 is DFQATT, CDR2 SNEGSKA (reference sequence). The CDR3 reads CSAVTSGRFSDTQYF. DNA of the CDR3: TGCAGTGCCGTAACTAGCGGGAGATTCTCAGATACGCAGTATTTT.

CDR3 sequence: CASSFGRDLNGYTF. CDR3 sequence (DNA): TGTGCCAGCAGCTTTGGCAGGGACCTTAATGGCTACACCTTC. V is TRBV7-9 and J is TRBJ1-2, with D maybe TRBD1 (5 bases). The CDR3 extends over 14 amino acids. The germline V gene has CDR1 SEHNR and CDR2 FQNEAQ (reference sequence). V lost 3 bases and J 6 bases, leaving 14 bases between the germline ends.

This clonotype came up a few times. This rearrangement joins TRBV28 to TRBJ1-5; a possible D gene is TRBD1 (6 bases). The CDR3 runs 17 residues. Trimming cost V 7 bases and J 0 bases, with 19 bases left between them. CDR1 is MDHEN and CDR2 is SYDVKM in the germline V gene. The CDR3 here is CASIPWGPDYSNQPQHF. Written as DNA, the CDR3 is TGTGCCAGCATCCCTTGGGGGCCGGATTATAGCAATCAGCCCCAGCATTTT.

This chain connects TRBV6-9 to TRBJ2-3, with D tentatively TRBD2 (5 bases). The CDR3 totals 15 residues. Germline-derived CDR1 and CDR2 are MNHGY and SVAAGI. V lost 6 bases and J 2 bases, leaving 15 bases between the germline ends. As DNA, the CDR3 is TGTGCCAGCAGACGTAAACTAGTGGCCACAGATACGCAGTATTTT. It codes for CASRRKLVATDTQYF.

V is TRBV20-1 and J is TRBJ1-1; D gene ambiguous. V shed 0 bases and J shed 2 bases, with 13 bases lying between them. The CDR3 spans 15 residues. Germline CDR1 and CDR2: DFQATT and SNEGSKA (reference sequence). For the CDR3, the DNA is TGCAGTGCTAGAGATTGGCCGAAACATAACACTGAAGCTTTCTTT. Encoded protein: CSARDWPKHNTEAFF.

This clonotype was seen more than once but under ten times. This chain uses TRBV7-6 with TRBJ2-3, with 8 bases matching TRBD2. Trimming at V came to 4 bases and at J to 4 bases, leaving 10 bases not matched to a gene. Looked up from germline, CDR1 is SGHVS and CDR2 is FNYEAQ. The CDR3 has 16 residues. CDR3 sequence reads: CASSSPWGTRSDTQYF. The DNA for the CDR3 is TGTGCCAGCAGCTCGCCCTGGGGGACTAGATCAGATACGCAGTATTTT.

This clonotype occurred many times. This chain uses TRBV28 with TRBJ2-5; D possibly corresponds to TRBD2 (5 bases). The CDR3 extends over 15 amino acids. The V and J ends lost 3 bases and 5 bases respectively, with 16 bases between them. Germline V CDR1 and CDR2: MDHEN, SYDVKM. CDR3 protein: CASSLEVGGQETQYF. The CDR3 DNA sequence: TGTGCCAGCAGTTTGGAAGTCGGAGGCCAGGAGACCCAGTACTTC.

This clonotype was picked up a small number of times. This chain links TRBV5-1 with TRBJ2-2; D call uncertain. The CDR3 is 14 amino acids. V was trimmed by 2 bases and J by 6 bases, leaving 11 bases between them. Germline V lookup: CDR1 SGHRS, CDR2 YFSETQ. CDR3 residues: CASSFVGIAGELFF. In DNA, the CDR3 is TGCGCCAGCAGCTTTGTAGGGATCGCCGGGGAGCTGTTTTTT.

This clonotype has a count of ten or more. The J gene is TRBJ1-1, the V gene TRBV19; 9 nucleotides align to TRBD1. The CDR3 consists of 14 residues. The germline V gene has CDR1 LNHDA and CDR2 SQIVND (reference sequence). J lost 4 bases, V lost 6 bases, and 6 bases had no gene match. In DNA form, the CDR3 reads TGTGCCAGTAGGTTACAGGGGGCTAGCACTGAAGCTTTCTTT. Its translation is CASRLQGASTEAFF.

This clonotype was seen many times. V usage is TRBV29-1 and J usage is TRBJ2-7, with 13 bases lining up with TRBD2. The CDR3 totals 16 residues. V shed 6 bases, J shed 1 base, and the junction held 9 bases outside the gene matches. The germline V gene encodes CDR1 SQVTM and CDR2 ANQGSEA. The CDR3 sequence: CSVGGLAGPPSYEQYF. The CDR3 DNA is TGCAGCGTCGGGGGACTAGCGGGGCCGCCGTCCTACGAGCAGTACTTC.

There are many counts of this clonotype. The V call is TRBV18, the J call TRBJ2-3; unclear D gene. V gave up 1 base and J gave up 4 bases, with 6 bases separating them. CDR1 KGHSH and CDR2 LQKENI come from the germline V gene. The CDR3 has 13 residues. The CDR3 reads CASSPLVSDTQYF. The CDR3 DNA follows: TGTGCCAGCTCACCACTGGTTTCAGATACGCAGTATTTT.

This sequence joins TRBV20-1 and TRBJ2-3, with a weak D call TRBD2 (6 bases). Trimming pared 5 bases from V and 5 bases from J, leaving 17 bases between. The CDR3 length is 14 residues. The germline gives CDR1 DFQATT, CDR2 SNEGSKA (reference sequence). The CDR3 DNA sequence: TGCAGTGCTGGCGGAGCGGGTTTCGAAGATACGCAGTATTTT. Translation gives CSAGGAGFEDTQYF.

The chain joins TRBV7-9 to TRBJ1-3; D call uncertain. The germline V and J ends were trimmed by 3 bases and 0 bases, with 3 bases remaining between them. Germline loops: CDR1 SEHNR, CDR2 FQNEAQ (reference sequence). The CDR3 loop spans 13 amino acids. CDR3 sequence reads: CASSFNSGNTIYF. Here the CDR3 DNA reads TGTGCCAGCAGCTTCAACTCTGGAAACACCATATATTTT.

The chain combines TRBV2 with TRBJ1-1; D is unresolved. This CDR3 has 11 residues. Trimming removed 8 bases at V and 8 bases at J, with 12 bases between. Germline V gene lookup returns CDR1 SNHLY and CDR2 FYNNEI. The chain's CDR3 is CASGRALEAFF. CDR3 nucleotide sequence: TGTGCCAGCGGGAGGGCCCTAGAAGCTTTCTTT.

This clonotype was observed many times. The chain uses TRBV5-1 and TRBJ2-3; 7 nucleotides match TRBD2. Trimming at V came to 0 bases and at J to 6 bases, leaving 10 bases not matched to a gene. This CDR3 region has 16 residues. Per the germline V gene, CDR1 is SGHRS and CDR2 is YFSETQ. The CDR3 coding sequence is TGCGCCAGCAGCTTGGAACCGGGAGGCCTAGGGGATACGCAGTATTTT. Its translation is CASSLEPGGLGDTQYF. The full variable domain, its missing parts supplied by reference TRBV5-1 and TRBJ2-3, is KAGVTQTPRYLIKTRGQQVTLSCSPISGHRSVSWYQQTPGQGLQFLFEYFSETQRNKGNFPGRFSGRQFSNSRSEMNVSTLELGDSALYLCASSLEPGGLGDTQYFGPGTRLTVL.

This clonotype was observed a few times. The genes are TRBV6-6 and TRBJ2-7; D unclear. CDR1 MNHNY and CDR2 SVGAGI come from the germline V gene (reference sequence). This CDR3 has 14 residues. V dropped 0 bases and J dropped 3 bases, with 9 bases sitting between them. The CDR3 loop is CASSYSGYVYEQYF. The CDR3 DNA sequence: TGTGCCAGCAGTTACTCGGGATATGTCTACGAGCAGTACTTC.

This clonotype was observed a handful of times. The chain couples TRBV19 to TRBJ2-3; either TRBD1 or TRBD2 may supply D (5 bases each). Trimming removed 6 bases at V and 5 bases at J, with 21 bases between. CDR3 size: 16 residues. Germline V CDR1 and CDR2: LNHDA, SQIVND (reference sequence). CDR3 nucleotide sequence: TGTGCCAGTAGAGACCCTACGAGGGGCGGTGGAGATACGCAGTATTTT. Its translation is CASRDPTRGGGDTQYF. Complete variable domain (other parts from reference TRBV19 and TRBJ2-3): DGGITQSPKYLFRKEGQNVTLSCEQNLNHDAMYWYRQDPGQGLRLIYYSQIVNDFQKGDIAEGYSVSREKKESFPLTVTSAQKNPTAFYLCASRDPTRGGGDTQYFGPGTRLTVL.